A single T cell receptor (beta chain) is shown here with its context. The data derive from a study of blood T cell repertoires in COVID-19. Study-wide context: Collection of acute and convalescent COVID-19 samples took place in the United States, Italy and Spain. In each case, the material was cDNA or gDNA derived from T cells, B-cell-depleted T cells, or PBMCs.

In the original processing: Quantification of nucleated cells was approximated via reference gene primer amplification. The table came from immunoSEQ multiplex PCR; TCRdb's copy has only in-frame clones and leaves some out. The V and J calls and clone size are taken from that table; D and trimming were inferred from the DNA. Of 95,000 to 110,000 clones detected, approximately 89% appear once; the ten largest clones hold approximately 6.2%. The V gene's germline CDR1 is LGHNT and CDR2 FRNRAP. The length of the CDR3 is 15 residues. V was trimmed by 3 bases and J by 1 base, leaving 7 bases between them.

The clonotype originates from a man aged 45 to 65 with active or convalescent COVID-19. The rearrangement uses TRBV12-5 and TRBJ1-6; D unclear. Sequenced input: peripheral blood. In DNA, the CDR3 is TGTGCTAGTGGTTTTAGAGGGTCCTATAATTCACCCCTCCACTTT. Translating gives CASGFRGSYNSPLHF.